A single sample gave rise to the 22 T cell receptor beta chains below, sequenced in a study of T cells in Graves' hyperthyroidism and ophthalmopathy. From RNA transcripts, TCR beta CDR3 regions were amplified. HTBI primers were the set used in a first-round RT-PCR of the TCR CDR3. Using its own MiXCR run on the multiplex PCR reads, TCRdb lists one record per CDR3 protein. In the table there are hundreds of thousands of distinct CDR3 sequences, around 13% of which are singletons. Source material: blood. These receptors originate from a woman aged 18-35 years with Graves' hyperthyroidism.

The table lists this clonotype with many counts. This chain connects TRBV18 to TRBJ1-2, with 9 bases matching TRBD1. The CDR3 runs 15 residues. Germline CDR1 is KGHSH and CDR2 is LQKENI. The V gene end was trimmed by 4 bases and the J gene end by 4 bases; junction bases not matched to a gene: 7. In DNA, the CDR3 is TGTGCCAGCTCACGCACGGGACAGGGCAGCTATGGCTACACCTTC. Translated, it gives CASSRTGQGSYGYTF.

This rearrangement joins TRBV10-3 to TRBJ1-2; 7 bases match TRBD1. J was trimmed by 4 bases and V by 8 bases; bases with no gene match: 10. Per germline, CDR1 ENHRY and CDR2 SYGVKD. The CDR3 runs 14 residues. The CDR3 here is CAIRSTGVPYGYTF. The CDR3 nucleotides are TGTGCCATCCGGAGCACAGGGGTCCCCTATGGCTACACCTTC.

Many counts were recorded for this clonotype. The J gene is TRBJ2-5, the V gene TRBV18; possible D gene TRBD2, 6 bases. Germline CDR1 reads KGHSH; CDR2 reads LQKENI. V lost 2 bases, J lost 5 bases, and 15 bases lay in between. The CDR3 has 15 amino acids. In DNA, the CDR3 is TGTGCCAGCTCACCATCCTCAGGACGGGGGGAGACCCAGTACTTC. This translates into CASSPSSGRGETQYF.

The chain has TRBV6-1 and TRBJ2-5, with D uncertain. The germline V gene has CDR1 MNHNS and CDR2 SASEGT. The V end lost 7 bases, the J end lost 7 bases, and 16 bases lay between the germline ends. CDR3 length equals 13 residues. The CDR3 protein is CASNPGRSATQYF. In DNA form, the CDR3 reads TGTGCCAGCAACCCTGGACGGAGCGCGACCCAGTACTTC.

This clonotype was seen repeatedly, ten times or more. The CDR3 protein is CASSLWVEKETQYF. The CDR3 coding sequence is TGTGCCAGCAGCTTGTGGGTAGAGAAAGAGACCCAGTACTTC. This chain uses TRBV2 with TRBJ2-5; D uncertain. The germline V and J ends were trimmed by 6 bases and 3 bases, with 14 bases remaining between them. Germline CDR1 and CDR2: SNHLY and FYNNEI. This CDR3 contains 14 residues.

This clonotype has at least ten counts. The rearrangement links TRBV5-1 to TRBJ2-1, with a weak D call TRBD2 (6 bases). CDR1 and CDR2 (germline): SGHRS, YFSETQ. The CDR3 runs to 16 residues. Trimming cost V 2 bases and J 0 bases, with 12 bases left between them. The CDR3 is CASSLLAQSSYNEQFF. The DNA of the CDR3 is TGCGCCAGCAGCTTACTAGCCCAGAGCTCCTACAATGAGCAGTTCTTC.

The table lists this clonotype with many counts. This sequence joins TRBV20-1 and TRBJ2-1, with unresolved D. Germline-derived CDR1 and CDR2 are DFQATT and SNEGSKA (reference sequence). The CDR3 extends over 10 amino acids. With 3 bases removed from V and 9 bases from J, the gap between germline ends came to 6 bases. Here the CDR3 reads CSASGAEQFF. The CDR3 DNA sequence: TGCAGTGCTAGTGGTGCTGAGCAGTTCTTC.

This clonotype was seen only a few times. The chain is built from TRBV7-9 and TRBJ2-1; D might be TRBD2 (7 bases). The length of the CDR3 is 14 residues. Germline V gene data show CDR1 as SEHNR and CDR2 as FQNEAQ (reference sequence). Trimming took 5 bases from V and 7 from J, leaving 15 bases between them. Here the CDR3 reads CASSHDGGRNEQFF. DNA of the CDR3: TGTGCCAGCAGCCACGACGGGGGGCGGAATGAGCAGTTCTTC.

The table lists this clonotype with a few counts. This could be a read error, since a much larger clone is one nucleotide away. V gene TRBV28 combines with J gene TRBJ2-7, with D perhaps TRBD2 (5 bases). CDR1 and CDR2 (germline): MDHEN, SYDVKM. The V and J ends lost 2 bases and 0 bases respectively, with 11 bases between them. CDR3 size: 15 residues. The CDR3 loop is CASSLGPGYSYEQYF. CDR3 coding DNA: TGTGCCAGCAGTTTAGGCCCGGGGTACTCCTACGAGCAGTACTTC.

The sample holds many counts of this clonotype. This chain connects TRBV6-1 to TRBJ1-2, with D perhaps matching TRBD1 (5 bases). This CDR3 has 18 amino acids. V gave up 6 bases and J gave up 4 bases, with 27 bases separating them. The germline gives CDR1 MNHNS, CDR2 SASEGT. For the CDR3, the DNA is TGTGCCAGCAGGATACCCCTCCAAAGGGGCGGGAATCCCTATGGCTACACCTTC. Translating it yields CASRIPLQRGGNPYGYTF.

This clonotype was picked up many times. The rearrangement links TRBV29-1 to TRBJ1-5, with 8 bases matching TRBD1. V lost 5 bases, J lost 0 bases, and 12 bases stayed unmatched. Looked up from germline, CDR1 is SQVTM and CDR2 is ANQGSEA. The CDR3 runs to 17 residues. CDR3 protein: CSVRRDRKVISNQPQHF. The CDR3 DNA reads TGCAGCGTTCGACGGGACAGGAAAGTTATTAGCAATCAGCCCCAGCATTTT. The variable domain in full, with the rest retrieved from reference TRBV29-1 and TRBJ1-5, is SAVISQKPSRDICQRGTSLTIQCQVDSQVTMMFWYRQQPGQSLTLIATANQGSEATYESGFVIDKFPISRPNLTFSTLTVSNMSPEDSSIYLCSVRRDRKVISNQPQHFGDGTRLSIL.

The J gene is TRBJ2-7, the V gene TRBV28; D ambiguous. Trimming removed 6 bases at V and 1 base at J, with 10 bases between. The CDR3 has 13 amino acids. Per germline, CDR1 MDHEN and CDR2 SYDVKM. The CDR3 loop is CASSPGWSYEQYF. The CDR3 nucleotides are TGTGCCAGCAGCCCCGGATGGTCCTACGAGCAGTACTTC.

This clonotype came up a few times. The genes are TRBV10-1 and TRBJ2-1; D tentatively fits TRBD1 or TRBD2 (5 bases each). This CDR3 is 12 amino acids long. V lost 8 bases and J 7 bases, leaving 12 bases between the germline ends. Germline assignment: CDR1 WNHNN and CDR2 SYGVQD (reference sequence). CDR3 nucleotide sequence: TGCGCCAGCCGGGGCGAAAAGAATGAGCAGTTCTTC. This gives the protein CASRGEKNEQFF.

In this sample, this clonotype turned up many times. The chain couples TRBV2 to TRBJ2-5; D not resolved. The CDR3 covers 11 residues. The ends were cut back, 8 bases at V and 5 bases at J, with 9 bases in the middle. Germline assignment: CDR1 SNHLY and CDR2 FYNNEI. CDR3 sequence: CASCRAETQYF. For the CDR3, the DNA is TGTGCCAGCTGTAGAGCGGAGACCCAGTACTTC. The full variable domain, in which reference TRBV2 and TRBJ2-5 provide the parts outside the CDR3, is EPEVTQTPSHQVTQMGQEVILRCVPISNHLYFYWYRQILGQKVEFLVSFYNNEISEKSEIFDDQFSVERPDGSNFTLKIRSTKLEDSAMYFCASCRAETQYFGPGTRLLVL.

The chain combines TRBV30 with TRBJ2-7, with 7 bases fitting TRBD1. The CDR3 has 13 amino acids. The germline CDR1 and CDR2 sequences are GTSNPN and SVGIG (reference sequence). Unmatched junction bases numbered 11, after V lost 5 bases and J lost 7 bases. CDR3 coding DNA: TGTGCCTGGGGAGAGGGGGCGCTGGGGGAGCAGTACTTC. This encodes CAWGEGALGEQYF.

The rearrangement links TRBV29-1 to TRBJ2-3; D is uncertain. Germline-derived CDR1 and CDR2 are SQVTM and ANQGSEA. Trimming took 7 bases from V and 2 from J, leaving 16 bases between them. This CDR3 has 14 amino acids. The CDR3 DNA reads TGCAGCGCCCGGACGGCGGCGAACACAGATACGCAGTATTTT. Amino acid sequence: CSARTAANTDTQYF.

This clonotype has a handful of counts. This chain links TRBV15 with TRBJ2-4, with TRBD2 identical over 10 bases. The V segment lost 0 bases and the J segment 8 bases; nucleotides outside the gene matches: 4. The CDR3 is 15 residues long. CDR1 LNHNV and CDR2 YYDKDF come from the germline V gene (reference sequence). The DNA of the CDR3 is TGTGCCACCAGCAGAGAGCGAGCGGGGGGGGACATTCAGTACTTC. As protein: CATSRERAGGDIQYF.

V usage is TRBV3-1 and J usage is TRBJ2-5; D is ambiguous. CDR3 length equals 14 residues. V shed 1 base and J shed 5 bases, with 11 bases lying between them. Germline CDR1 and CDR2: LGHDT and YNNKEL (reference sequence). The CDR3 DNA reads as TGTGCCAGCAGCCAAGGCAGCCCATGGGAGACCCAGTACTTC. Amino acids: CASSQGSPWETQYF.

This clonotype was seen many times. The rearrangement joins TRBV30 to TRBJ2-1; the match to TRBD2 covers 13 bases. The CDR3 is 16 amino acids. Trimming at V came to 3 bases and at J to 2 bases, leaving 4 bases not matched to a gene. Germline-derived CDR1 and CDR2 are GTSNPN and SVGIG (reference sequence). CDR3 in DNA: TGTGCCTGGAGGACTAGCGGGAGGAAGACCTACAATGAGCAGTTCTTC. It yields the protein CAWRTSGRKTYNEQFF. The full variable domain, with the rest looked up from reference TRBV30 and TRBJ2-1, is SQTIHQWPATLVQPVGSPLSLECTVEGTSNPNLYWYRQAAGRGLQLLFYSVGIGQISSEVPQNLSASRPQDRQFILSSKKLLLSDSGFYLCAWRTSGRKTYNEQFFGPGTRLTVL.

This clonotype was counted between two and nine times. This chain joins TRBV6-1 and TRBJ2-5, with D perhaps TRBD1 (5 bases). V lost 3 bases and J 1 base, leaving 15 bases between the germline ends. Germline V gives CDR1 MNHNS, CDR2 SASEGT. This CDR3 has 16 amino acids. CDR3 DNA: TGTGCCAGCAGTGATTTCTACAACAGGCCCCAAGAGACCCAGTACTTC. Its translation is CASSDFYNRPQETQYF.

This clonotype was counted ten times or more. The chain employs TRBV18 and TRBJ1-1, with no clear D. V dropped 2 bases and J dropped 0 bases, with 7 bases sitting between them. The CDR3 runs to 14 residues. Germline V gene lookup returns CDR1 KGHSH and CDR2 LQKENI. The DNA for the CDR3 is TGTGCCAGCTCACCATTAGGGCTGAACACTGAAGCTTTCTTT. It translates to CASSPLGLNTEAFF. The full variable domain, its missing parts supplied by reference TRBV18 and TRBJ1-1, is NAGVMQNPRHLVRRRGQEARLRCSPMKGHSHVYWYRQLPEEGLKFMVYLQKENIIDESGMPKERFSAEFPKEGPSILRIQQVVRGDSAAYFCASSPLGLNTEAFFGQGTRLTVV.

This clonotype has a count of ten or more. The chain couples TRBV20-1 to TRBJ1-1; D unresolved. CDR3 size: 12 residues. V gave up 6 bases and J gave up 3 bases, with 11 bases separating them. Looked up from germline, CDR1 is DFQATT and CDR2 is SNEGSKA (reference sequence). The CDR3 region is CSALHRDTEAFF. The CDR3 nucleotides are TGCAGTGCCCTCCATCGGGACACTGAAGCTTTCTTT.